These 7 T cell receptor beta chains share one sample of origin, sequenced in a study of cytomegalovirus exposure and HLA in healthy donors. Sequencing used immunoSEQ multiplex PCR; TCRdb keeps in-frame clones, though not all of them. This repertoire shows about 200,000 clones, roughly 80% found once; its top ten account for around 5.6%. The sample consisted of PBMCs. These receptors all come from a woman younger than 30 in good health and CMV-seronegative.

Only one count was recorded for this clone. This chain joins TRBV11-2 and TRBJ2-7; D uncertain. The CDR3 covers 15 residues. Looked up from germline, CDR1 is SGHAT and CDR2 is FQNNGV. V lost 5 bases to trimming and J lost 5 bases, with 19 bases between them. CDR3 sequence reads: CASSPHPAGTNEQYF. CDR3 DNA: TGTGCCAGCAGCCCCCACCCCGCAGGAACCAACGAGCAGTACTTC.

The CDR3 loop reads CASSPGGGGKDYGYTF. CDR3 DNA sequence: TGTGCCAGCAGTCCCGGAGGAGGGGGGAAAGACTATGGCTACACCTTC. The chain uses TRBV27 and TRBJ1-2; tentative D call: TRBD1 (6 bases). Germline CDR1 and CDR2: MNHEY and SMNVEV (reference sequence). The CDR3 contains 16 residues. V gave up 5 bases and J gave up 3 bases, with 19 bases separating them.

The chain links TRBV6-5 to TRBJ2-3; TRBD2 agrees at 7 bases. Looked up from germline, CDR1 is MNHEY and CDR2 is SVGAGI. The CDR3 length is 16 residues. The ends lost 2 bases at V and 4 bases at J; junction bases unmatched: 9. CDR3 amino acids: CASSYVGAGLADTQYF. The CDR3 coding sequence is TGTGCCAGCAGTTACGTGGGAGCGGGGCTTGCAGATACGCAGTATTTT.

The V gene is TRBV27, the J gene TRBJ2-5; D is undetermined. CDR1 is MNHEY, CDR2 SMNVEV, per germline (reference sequence). CDR3 length equals 13 residues. Deletions cut 8 bases from V and 4 bases from J, with 14 bases between. The CDR3 is CASARRFRETQYF. The CDR3 DNA is TGTGCCAGCGCACGGCGATTTCGAGAGACCCAGTACTTC.

The CDR3 DNA sequence: TGTGCCAGCTCACCACAAAGCGGGGGGGCCGGTGAGCAGTTCTTC. As protein: CASSPQSGGAGEQFF. The chain uses TRBV18 and TRBJ2-1, with 10 bases aligning to TRBD2. V lost 1 base to trimming and J lost 9 bases; unmatched junction nucleotides: 6. Germline CDR1 KGHSH, CDR2 LQKENI. This CDR3 is 15 amino acids long.

The chain employs TRBV6-5 and TRBJ1-1; D is uncertain. Germline-derived CDR1 and CDR2 are MNHEY and SVGAGI. The ends were cut back, 6 bases at V and 4 bases at J, with 15 bases in the middle. CDR3 length equals 14 residues. CDR3 DNA: TGTGCCAGCAGCGGACTCTTCGACGGCACTGAAGCTTTCTTT. Protein: CASSGLFDGTEAFF.

This rearrangement joins TRBV5-6 to TRBJ2-7; unclear D gene. Germline assignment: CDR1 SGHDT and CDR2 YYEEEE. This CDR3 spans 14 amino acids. V shed 0 bases and J shed 3 bases, with 10 bases lying between them. The CDR3 is CASSLGMPNYEQYF. CDR3 DNA sequence: TGTGCCAGCAGCTTGGGGATGCCAAACTACGAGCAGTACTTC.